This TCR beta chain was sequenced during a study of blood T cell repertoires in COVID-19. Study as a whole: PBMCs, B-cell-depleted T cells, or T cells provided the cDNA or gDNA that made up the material.

The CDR3 extends over 13 amino acids. Germline lookup yields CDR1 LNHNV and CDR2 YYDKDF (reference sequence). The V end lost 0 bases, the J end lost 10 bases, and 9 bases lay between the germline ends. Cohorts were assigned according to the clinical history that participants reported. Repertoires were generated with immunoSEQ multiplex PCR, while TCRdb's copy carries only in-frame clones and drops some. The sample has about 210,000 clones, approximately 80% seen once. Sequencing used PBMCs or T cells enriched from blood (not recorded which). The TCR sequence derives from a man aged 25-45 years with acute COVID-19. The V gene is TRBV15, the J gene TRBJ1-4; perhaps TRBD1 as D (6 bases). CDR3 nucleotides: TGTGCCACCAGCAGAGATGGGGGGGCAAAACTGTTTTTT. This codes for CATSRDGGAKLFF.